This TCR beta chain was sequenced during a study of blood T cell repertoires in COVID-19 (TCRdb year 2020). General notes on the study: The collaborator samples originated in the United States, Italy and Spain and spanned the acute and convalescent phases of COVID-19. The sample metadata nearly always contained a de-identified subject ID, COVID-19 status, age in years and sex. Where available, HLA class I and class II types were obtained from metadata supplied by the sample provider rather than from assay-based typing. The repertoires were made available in a free public database intended to serve as a resource for research on the immune response to SARS-CoV-2. The dataset comprised deeply sampled blood TCRbeta repertoires from subjects exposed to, actively infected with, or recovered from COVID-19. The samples were drawn from the first 160 participants of the ongoing ImmuneRACE study and from about 1,200 subjects provided by 6 global collaborators. The material from the prospective study consisted of cDNA or gDNA derived from T cells, B-cell-depleted T cells, or PBMCs. Broader findings and caveats from the paper: The quantity of clinical and demographic metadata differed by source and by participant and was supplied without curation.

The immunoSEQ Assay, a bias-controlled multiplex PCR, was used to amplify TCRbeta CDR3 regions from genomic DNA. The authors' analysis ran thus. The number of nucleated cells in each sample was estimated by amplification of reference gene primers within the assay. To quantify the absolute abundance of each unique TCRbeta CDR3 rearrangement, sequence reads were collapsed and filtered. For each sample, productive Simpson clonality was calculated by taking the square root of Simpson's diversity index across productive rearrangements. TCRdb obtained this table from immuneACCESS and retained in-frame rearrangements with V and J assigned. These tables miss some clones; where compared with another copy, unresolved V genes account for less than half of the shortfall, and the remainder is unexplained. Clonal size and the V and J genes are those of that table, whereas D and trimming came from the DNA. Present in this sample are 270,000 or so clones, around 93% of which were seen just once. The ten largest clones capture approximately 2.7% of the sample.

V and J are truncated by 3 bases and 6 bases respectively, leaving an intervening sequence of 17 bases. From its cysteine to its phenylalanine, the CDR3 spans 15 amino acids. Only the CDR3 portion is preserved as DNA: 45 bases, with reading frame beginning at the first base. As encoded in the germline V gene, CDR1 is MNHNS while CDR2 is SASEGT. Enrolling through a virtual design, the prospective study's participants ranged in age from roughly 18 to 95 years and lived across 20 to 25 United States geographic areas. In the prospective study, participants were assigned to cohorts based on the clinical history participants reported in a screening survey and a study questionnaire. Exposed participants had been in contact, within 2 weeks of entering the study, with a person who had a PCR-confirmed or clinician-diagnosed case of COVID-19. Each participant in the prospective study had whole blood, serum and a nasopharyngeal or oropharyngeal swab collected by mobile phlebotomists. Over an approximately two-month period, participants in the prospective study had the option of providing additional blood draws and questionnaires. Before DNA extraction, prospective study blood samples were shipped either frozen or at room temperature.

Note on this clone: Its antigen specificity is not known. One base away there is no much larger clone; base qualities are not given.

The chain was built from TRBV6-1 and TRBJ1-1; the D gene lacks a confident call. The sequence derives from a middle-aged man who had been exposed to COVID-19. The specimen was PBMCs or T cells enriched from blood (not recorded which). The CDR3 reads CASSESPPLAAEAFF. The DNA is TGTGCCAGCAGTGAGTCGCCCCCATTGGCGGCTGAAGCTTTCTTT.